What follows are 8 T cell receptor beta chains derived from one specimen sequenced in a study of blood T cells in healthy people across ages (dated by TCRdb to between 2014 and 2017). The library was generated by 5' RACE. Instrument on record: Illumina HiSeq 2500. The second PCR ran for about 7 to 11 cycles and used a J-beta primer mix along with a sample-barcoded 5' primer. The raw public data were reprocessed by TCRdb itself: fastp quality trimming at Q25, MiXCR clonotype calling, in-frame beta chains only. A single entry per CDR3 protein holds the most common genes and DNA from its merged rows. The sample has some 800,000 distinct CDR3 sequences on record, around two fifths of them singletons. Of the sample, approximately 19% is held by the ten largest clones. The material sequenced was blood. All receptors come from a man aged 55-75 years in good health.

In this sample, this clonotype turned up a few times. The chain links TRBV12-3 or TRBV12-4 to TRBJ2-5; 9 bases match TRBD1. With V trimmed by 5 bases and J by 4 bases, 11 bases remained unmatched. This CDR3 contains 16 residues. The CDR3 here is CASSPTGQGVGETQYF. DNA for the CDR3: TGTGCCAGCAGTCCCACGGGACAGGGAGTGGGAGAGACCCAGTACTTC.

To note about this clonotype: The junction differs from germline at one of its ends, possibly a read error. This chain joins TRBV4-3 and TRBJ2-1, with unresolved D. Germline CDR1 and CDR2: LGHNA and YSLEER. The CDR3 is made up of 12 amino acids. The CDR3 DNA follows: TGCTCCAGCAGCCAGGCTTGGAGCGAGCAGTTCTTC. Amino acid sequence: CSSSQAWSEQFF.

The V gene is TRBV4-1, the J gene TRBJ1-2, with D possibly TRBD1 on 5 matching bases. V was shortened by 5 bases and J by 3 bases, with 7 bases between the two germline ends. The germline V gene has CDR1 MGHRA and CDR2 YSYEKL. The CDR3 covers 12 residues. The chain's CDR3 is CASSDRHYGYTF. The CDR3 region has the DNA TGCGCCAGCAGCGACAGACACTATGGCTACACCTTC.

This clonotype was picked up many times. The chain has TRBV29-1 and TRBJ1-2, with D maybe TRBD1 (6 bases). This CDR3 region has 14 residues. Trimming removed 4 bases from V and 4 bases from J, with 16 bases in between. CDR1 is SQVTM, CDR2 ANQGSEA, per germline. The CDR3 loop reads CSVVRTEQGYGYTF. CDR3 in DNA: TGCAGCGTTGTCAGGACAGAACAAGGCTATGGCTACACCTTC.

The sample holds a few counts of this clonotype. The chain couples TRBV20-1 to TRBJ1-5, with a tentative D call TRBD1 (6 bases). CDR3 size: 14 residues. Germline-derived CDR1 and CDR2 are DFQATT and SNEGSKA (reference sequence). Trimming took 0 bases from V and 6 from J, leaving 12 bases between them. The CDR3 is CSARDPGAVQPQHF. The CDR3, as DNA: TGCAGTGCTAGAGATCCGGGGGCCGTTCAGCCCCAGCATTTT.

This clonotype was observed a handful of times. The CDR3 sequence is CASTEGEGSTYEQYF. CDR3 DNA sequence: TGTGCCAGCACCGAAGGGGAGGGCAGTACCTACGAGCAGTACTTC. J is TRBJ2-7 and V is TRBV2, with TRBD2 matching over 7 bases. This CDR3 comprises 15 residues. Germline CDR1 SNHLY, CDR2 FYNNEI. With 7 bases clipped from V and 2 bases from J, the junction kept 11 bases outside the gene matches.

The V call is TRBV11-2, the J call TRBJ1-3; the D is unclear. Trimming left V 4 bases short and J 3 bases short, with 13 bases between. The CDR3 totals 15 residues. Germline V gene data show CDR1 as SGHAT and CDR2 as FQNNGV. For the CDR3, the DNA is TGTGCCAGCAGCTCCCCCGGGAGGCATGGAAACACCATATATTTT. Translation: CASSSPGRHGNTIYF.

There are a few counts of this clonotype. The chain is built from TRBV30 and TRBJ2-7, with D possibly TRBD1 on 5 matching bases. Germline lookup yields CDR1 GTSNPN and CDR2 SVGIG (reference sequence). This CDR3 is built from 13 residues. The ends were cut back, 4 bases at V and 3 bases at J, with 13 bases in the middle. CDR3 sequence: CAWTSDQGYEQYF. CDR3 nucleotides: TGTGCCTGGACAAGCGATCAGGGCTACGAGCAGTACTTC.